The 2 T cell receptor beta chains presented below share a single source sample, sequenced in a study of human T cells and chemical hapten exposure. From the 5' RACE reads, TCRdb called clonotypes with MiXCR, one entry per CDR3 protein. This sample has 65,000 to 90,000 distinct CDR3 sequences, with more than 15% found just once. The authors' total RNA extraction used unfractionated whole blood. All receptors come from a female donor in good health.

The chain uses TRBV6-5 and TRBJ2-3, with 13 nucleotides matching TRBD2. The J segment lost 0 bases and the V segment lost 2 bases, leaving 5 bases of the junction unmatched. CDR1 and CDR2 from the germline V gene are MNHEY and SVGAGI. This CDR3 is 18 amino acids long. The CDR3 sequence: CASSYTGLAGYSTDTQYF. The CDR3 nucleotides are TGTGCCAGCAGTTACACGGGACTAGCGGGGTATAGCACAGATACGCAGTATTTT.

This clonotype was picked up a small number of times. The chain's CDR3 is CASSLEAAYSGANVLTF. CDR3 nucleotide sequence: TGCGCCAGCAGCTTGGAGGCCGCTTACTCTGGGGCCAACGTCCTGACTTTC. This chain links TRBV5-1 with TRBJ2-6, with D uncertain. V lost 0 bases and J 0 bases, leaving 10 bases between the germline ends. From germline, CDR1 is SGHRS and CDR2 YFSETQ. This CDR3 has 17 amino acids.